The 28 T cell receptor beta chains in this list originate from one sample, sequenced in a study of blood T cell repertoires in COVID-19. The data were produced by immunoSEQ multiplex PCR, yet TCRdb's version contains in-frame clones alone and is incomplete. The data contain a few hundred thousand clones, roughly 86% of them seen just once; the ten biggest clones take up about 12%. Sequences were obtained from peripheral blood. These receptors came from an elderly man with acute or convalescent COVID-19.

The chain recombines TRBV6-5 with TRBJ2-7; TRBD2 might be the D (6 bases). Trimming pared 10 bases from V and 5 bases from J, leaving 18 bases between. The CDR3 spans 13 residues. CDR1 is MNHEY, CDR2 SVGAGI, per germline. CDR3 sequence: CANSRDGGDEQYF. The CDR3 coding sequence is TGTGCCAACTCCCGGGACGGGGGTGACGAGCAGTACTTC.

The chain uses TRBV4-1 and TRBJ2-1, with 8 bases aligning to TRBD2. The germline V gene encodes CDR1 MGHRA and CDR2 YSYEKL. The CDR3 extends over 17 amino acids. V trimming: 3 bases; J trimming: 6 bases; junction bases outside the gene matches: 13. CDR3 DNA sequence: TGCGCCAGCAGCCACGGACTGGGACTAGGTGAGGTCAATGAGCAGTTCTTC. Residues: CASSHGLGLGEVNEQFF.

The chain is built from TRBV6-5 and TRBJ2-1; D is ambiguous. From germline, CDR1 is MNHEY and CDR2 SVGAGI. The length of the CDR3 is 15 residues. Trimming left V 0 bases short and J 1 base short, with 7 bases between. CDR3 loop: CASSYSLGSYNEQFF. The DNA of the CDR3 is TGTGCCAGCAGTTACTCTCTAGGATCCTACAATGAGCAGTTCTTC.

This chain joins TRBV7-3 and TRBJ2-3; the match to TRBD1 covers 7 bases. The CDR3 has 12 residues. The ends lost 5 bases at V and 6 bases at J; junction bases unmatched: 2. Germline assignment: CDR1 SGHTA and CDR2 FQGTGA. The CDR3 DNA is TGTGCCAGCAGCCCGACAGGGGATACGCAGTATTTT. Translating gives CASSPTGDTQYF.

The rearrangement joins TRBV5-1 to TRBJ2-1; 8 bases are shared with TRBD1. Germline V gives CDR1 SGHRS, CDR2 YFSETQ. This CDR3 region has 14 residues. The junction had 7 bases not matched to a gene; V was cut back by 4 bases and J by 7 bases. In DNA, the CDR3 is TGCGCCAGCAGCGACGGACAGGGCTTGAATGAGCAGTTCTTC. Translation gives CASSDGQGLNEQFF.

CDR3 in DNA: TGTGCCAGCAGCGCGGCGACAGGGCGGACTGAAGCTTTCTTT. Protein sequence: CASSAATGRTEAFF. The V and J genes are TRBV11-3 and TRBJ1-1; 7 nucleotides agree with TRBD1. CDR3 size: 14 residues. With V trimmed by 5 bases and J by 5 bases, 8 bases remained unmatched. In germline, CDR1 is SGHNT, CDR2 YENEEA.

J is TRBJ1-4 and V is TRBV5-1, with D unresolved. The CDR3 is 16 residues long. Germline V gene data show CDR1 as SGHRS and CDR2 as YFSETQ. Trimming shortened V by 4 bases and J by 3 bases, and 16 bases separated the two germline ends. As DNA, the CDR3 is TGCGCCAGCAGCAGCTTGGTGGGAGGACCTAATGAAAAACTGTTTTTT. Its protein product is CASSSLVGGPNEKLFF.

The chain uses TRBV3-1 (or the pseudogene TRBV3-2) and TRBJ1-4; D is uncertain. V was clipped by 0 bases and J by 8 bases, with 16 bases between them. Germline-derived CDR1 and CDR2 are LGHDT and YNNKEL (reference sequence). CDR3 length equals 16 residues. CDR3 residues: CASSQEAGSLGEKLFF. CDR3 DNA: TGTGCCAGCAGCCAAGAAGCGGGGAGTCTAGGGGAAAAACTGTTTTTT.

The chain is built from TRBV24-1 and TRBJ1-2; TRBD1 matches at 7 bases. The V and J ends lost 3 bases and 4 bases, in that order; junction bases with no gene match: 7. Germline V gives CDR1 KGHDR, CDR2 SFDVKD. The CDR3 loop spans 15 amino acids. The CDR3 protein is CATSDRSGGSYGYTF. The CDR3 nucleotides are TGTGCCACCAGTGATCGGTCAGGGGGATCCTATGGCTACACCTTC.

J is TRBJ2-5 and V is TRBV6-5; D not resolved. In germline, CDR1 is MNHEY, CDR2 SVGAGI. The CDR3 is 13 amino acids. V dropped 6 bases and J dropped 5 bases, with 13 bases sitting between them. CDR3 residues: CASRYPGTETQYF. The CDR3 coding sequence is TGTGCCAGCAGATACCCCGGTACTGAGACCCAGTACTTC.

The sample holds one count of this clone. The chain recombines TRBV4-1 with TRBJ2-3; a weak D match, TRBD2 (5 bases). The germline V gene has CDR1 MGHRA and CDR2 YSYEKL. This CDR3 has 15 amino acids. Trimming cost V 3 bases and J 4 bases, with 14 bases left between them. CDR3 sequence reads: CASSHTTSKADTQYF. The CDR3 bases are TGCGCCAGCAGCCACACAACTAGTAAGGCAGATACGCAGTATTTT.

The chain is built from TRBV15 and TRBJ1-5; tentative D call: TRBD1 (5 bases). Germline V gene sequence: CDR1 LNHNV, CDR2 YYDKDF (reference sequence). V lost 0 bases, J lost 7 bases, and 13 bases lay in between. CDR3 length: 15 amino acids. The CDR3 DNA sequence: TGTGCCACCAGCAGAGATCCAGGGATGGGGCAGCCCCAGCATTTT. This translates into CATSRDPGMGQPQHF.

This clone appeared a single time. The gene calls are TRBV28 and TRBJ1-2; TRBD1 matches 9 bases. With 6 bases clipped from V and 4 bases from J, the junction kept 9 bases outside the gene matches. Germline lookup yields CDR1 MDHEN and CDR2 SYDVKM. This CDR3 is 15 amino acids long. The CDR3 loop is CASRPAGTGLYGYTF. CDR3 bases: TGTGCCAGCAGACCCGCCGGGACAGGGCTCTATGGCTACACCTTC.

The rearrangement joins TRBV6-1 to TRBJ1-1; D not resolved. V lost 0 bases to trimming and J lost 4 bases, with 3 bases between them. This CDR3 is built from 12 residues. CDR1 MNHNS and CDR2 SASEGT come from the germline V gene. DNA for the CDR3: TGTGCCAGCAGTGAAGCCATCACTGAAGCTTTCTTT. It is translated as CASSEAITEAFF.

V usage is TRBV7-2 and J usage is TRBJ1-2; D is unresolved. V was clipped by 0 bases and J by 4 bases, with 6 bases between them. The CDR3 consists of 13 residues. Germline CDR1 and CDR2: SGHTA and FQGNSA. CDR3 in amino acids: CASSLARSYGYTF. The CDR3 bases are TGTGCCAGCAGCTTAGCACGGAGCTATGGCTACACCTTC.

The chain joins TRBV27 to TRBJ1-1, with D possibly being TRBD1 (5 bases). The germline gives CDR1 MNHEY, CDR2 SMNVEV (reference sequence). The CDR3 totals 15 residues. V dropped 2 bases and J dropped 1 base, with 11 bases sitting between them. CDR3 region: CASSLTWGGNTEAFF. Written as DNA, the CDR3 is TGTGCCAGCAGTTTAACGTGGGGGGGGAACACTGAAGCTTTCTTT.

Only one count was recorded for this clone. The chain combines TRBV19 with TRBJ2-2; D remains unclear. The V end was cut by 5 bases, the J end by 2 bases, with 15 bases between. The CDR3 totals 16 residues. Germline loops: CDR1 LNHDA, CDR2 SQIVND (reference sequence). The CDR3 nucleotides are TGTGCCAGTAGTGGTAACCTAGGCTTTAACACCGGGGAGCTGTTTTTT. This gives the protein CASSGNLGFNTGELFF.

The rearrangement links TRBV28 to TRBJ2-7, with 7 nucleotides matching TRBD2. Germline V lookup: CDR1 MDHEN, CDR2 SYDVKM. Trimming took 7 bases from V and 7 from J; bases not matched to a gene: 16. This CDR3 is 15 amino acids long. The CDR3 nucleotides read TGTGCCAGCACGGTAGCTGGGGGAGGGCCGGAGGAGCAGTACTTC. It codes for CASTVAGGGPEEQYF.

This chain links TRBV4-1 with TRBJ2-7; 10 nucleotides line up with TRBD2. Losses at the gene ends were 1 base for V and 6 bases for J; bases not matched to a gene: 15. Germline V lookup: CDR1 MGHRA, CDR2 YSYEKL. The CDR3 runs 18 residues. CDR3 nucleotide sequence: TGCGCCAGCAGCCAAGGCGCCGCTAGCGGGAGACGCGCCGGCGAGCAGTACTTC. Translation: CASSQGAASGRRAGEQYF.

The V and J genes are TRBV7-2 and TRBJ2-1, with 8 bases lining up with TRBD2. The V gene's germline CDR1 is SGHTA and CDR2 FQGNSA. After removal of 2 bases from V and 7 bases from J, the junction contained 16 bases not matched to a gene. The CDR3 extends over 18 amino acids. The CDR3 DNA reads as TGTGCCAGCAGCTTATACCCCCCCGGGAGGGGGGGCCAGAATGAGCAGTTCTTC. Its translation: CASSLYPPGRGGQNEQFF.

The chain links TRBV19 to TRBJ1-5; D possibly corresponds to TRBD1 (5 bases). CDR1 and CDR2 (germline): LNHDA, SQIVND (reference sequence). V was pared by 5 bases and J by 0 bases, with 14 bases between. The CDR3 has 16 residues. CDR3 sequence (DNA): TGTGCCAGTAGTGTCCAGGGAGGAAATAGCAATCAGCCCCAGCATTTT. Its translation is CASSVQGGNSNQPQHF.

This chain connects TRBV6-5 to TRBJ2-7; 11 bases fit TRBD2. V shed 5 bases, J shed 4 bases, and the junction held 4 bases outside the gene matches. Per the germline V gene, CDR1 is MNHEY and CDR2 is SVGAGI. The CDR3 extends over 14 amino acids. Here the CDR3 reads CASSTLAGVYEQYF. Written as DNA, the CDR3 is TGTGCCAGCAGTACACTAGCGGGAGTTTACGAGCAGTACTTC.

The chain's CDR3 is CASSEGGAGSMAQYF. The CDR3, as DNA: TGTGCCAGCAGTGAAGGGGGAGCGGGGAGCATGGCGCAGTATTTT. This rearrangement joins TRBV6-1 to TRBJ2-3; 7 bases fit TRBD2. Per germline, CDR1 MNHNS and CDR2 SASEGT. V trimming: 1 base; J trimming: 10 bases; junction bases outside the gene matches: 11. The CDR3 extends over 15 amino acids.

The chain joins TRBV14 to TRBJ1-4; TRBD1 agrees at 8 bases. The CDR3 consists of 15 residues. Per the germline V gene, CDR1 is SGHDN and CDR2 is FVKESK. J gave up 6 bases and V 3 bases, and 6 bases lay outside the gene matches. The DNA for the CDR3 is TGTGCCAGCAGCCACCGACAGGGGATAGATGAAAAACTGTTTTTT. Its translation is CASSHRQGIDEKLFF.

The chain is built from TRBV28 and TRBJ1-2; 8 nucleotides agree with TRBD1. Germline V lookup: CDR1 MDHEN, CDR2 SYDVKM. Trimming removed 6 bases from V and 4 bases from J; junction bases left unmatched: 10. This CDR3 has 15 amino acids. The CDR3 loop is CASSRPRQGTYGYTF. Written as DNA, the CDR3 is TGTGCCAGCAGCCGCCCCCGACAGGGGACCTATGGCTACACCTTC.

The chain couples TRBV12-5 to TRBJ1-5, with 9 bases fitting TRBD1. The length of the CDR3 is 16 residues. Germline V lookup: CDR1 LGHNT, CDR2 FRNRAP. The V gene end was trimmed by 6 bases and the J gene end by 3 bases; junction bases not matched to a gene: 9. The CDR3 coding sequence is TGTGCTAGTGGGCCACGGGACAGGGTGGACAATCAGCCCCAGCATTTT. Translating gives CASGPRDRVDNQPQHF.

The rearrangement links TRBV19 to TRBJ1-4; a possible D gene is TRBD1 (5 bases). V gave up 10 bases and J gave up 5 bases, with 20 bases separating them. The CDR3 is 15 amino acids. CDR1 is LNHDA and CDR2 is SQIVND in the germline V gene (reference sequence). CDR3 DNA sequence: TGTGCCACCTCAGGGTCCTTCTATCGGAATGAAAAACTGTTTTTT. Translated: CATSGSFYRNEKLFF.

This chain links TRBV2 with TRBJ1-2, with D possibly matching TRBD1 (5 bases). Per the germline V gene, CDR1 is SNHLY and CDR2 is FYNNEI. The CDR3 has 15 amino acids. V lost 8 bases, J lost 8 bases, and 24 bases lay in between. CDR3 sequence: CASHDPGGRGFGYTF. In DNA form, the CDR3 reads TGTGCCAGCCACGACCCGGGGGGAAGGGGTTTCGGCTACACCTTC.